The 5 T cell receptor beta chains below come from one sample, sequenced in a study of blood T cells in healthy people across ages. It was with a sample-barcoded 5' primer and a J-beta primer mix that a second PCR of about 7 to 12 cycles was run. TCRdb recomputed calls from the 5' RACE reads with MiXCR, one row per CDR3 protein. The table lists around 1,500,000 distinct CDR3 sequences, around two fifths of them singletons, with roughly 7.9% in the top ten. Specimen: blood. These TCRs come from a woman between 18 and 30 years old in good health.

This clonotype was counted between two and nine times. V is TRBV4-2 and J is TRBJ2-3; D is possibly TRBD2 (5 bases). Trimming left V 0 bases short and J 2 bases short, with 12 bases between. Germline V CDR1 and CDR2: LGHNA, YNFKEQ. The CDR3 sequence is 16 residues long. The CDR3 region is CASSQDWRAVTDTQYF. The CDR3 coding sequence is TGTGCCAGCAGCCAAGATTGGCGGGCGGTCACAGATACGCAGTATTTT.

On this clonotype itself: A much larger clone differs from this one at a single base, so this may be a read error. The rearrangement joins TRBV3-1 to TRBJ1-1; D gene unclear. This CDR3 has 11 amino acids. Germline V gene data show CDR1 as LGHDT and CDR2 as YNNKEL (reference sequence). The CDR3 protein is CAGSQEGEAFF. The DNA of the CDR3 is TGTGCCGGCAGCCAAGAGGGTGAAGCTTTCTTT.

The CDR3 coding sequence is TGCAGTGCTTGGGACAGGGGCAGGCCTGGGGCCAACGTCCTGACTTTC. Translation: CSAWDRGRPGANVLTF. The rearrangement uses TRBV20-1 and TRBJ2-6; 10 bases map to TRBD1. After removal of 5 bases from V and 2 bases from J, the junction contained 6 bases not matched to a gene. Germline V gene data show CDR1 as DFQATT and CDR2 as SNEGSKA (reference sequence). The CDR3 runs 16 residues.

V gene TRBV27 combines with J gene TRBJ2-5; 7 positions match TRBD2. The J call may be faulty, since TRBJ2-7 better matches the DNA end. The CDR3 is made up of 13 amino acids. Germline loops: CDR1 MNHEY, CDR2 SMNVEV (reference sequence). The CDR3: CASSLREKDEQYF. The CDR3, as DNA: TGTGCCAGCAGTTTGCGGGAGAAAGACGAGCAGTACTTC.

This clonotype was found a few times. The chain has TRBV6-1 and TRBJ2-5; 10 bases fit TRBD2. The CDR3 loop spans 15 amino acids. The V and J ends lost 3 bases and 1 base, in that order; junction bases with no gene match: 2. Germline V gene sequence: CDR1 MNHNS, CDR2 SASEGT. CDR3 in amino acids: CASSDGLAVQETQYF. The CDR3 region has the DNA TGTGCCAGCAGTGACGGACTAGCGGTCCAAGAGACCCAGTACTTC.